The next 20 T cell receptor beta chains were all read from a single sample in a study of cytomegalovirus exposure and HLA in healthy donors. The PCR ran on 60 Vbeta and 13 Jbeta primers. The repertoire was sequenced with immunoSEQ multiplex PCR; TCRdb's copy has only in-frame clones and lacks some. Of some 200,000 clones in the sample, 75% to 80% were seen once. Sequenced sample: PBMCs. The receptors were gathered from a man aged 18 to 35 in good health and CMV-seronegative.

The chain uses TRBV30 and TRBJ2-3; 8 bases align to TRBD1. This CDR3 has 13 amino acids. V trimming: 6 bases; J trimming: 3 bases; junction bases outside the gene matches: 5. Germline CDR1 reads GTSNPN; CDR2 reads SVGIG (reference sequence). CDR3 residues: CACTTGETDTQYF. The CDR3 bases are TGTGCCTGTACGACAGGGGAAACAGATACGCAGTATTTT.

The chain recombines TRBV11-2 with TRBJ2-1, with 11 bases identical to TRBD2. The CDR3 has 15 amino acids. The germline V gene encodes CDR1 SGHAT and CDR2 FQNNGV. J lost 6 bases, V lost 5 bases, and 6 bases had no gene match. The CDR3 DNA is TGTGCCAGCAGCCAGCTAGCGGGAGGCACCAATGAGCAGTTCTTC. Protein: CASSQLAGGTNEQFF.

There are a few counts of this clone. The chain joins TRBV2 to TRBJ2-7, with 9 nucleotides matching TRBD2. Germline CDR1 and CDR2: SNHLY and FYNNEI. CDR3 size: 14 residues. V shed 8 bases, J shed 2 bases, and the junction held 7 bases outside the gene matches. CDR3 region: CASGAGGPPYEQYF. The CDR3, as DNA: TGTGCCAGCGGGGCGGGAGGGCCTCCCTACGAGCAGTACTTC.

The chain combines TRBV30 with TRBJ2-6, with 7 bases matching TRBD1. The CDR3 runs to 15 residues. From germline, CDR1 is GTSNPN and CDR2 SVGIG (reference sequence). J lost 2 bases, V lost 3 bases, and 4 bases had no gene match. For the CDR3, the DNA is TGTGCCTGGAGGAACAGGGGAGCTGGGGCCAACGTCCTGACTTTC. This sequence encodes CAWRNRGAGANVLTF.

The chain employs TRBV2 and TRBJ2-3, with TRBD1 matching over 9 bases. With 10 bases clipped from V and 8 bases from J, the junction kept 13 bases outside the gene matches. This CDR3 has 14 amino acids. In germline, CDR1 is SNHLY, CDR2 FYNNEI. CDR3 residues: CAIREGQGLGTQYF. In DNA, the CDR3 is TGTGCCATTAGAGAGGGACAGGGATTGGGTACGCAGTATTTT. The full variable domain, rest sourced from reference TRBV2 and TRBJ2-3, is EPEVTQTPSHQVTQMGQEVILRCVPISNHLYFYWYRQILGQKVEFLVSFYNNEISEKSEIFDDQFSVERPDGSNFTLKIRSTKLEDSAMYFCAIREGQGLGTQYFGPGTRLTVL.

The V call is TRBV19, the J call TRBJ1-1, with 10 bases matching TRBD1. The CDR3 is 16 amino acids. Per germline, CDR1 LNHDA and CDR2 SQIVND (reference sequence). Unmatched junction bases numbered 5, after V lost 4 bases and J lost 0 bases. The CDR3 DNA follows: TGTGCCAGTAGTACCGGGACAGGGGTCTTGAACACTGAAGCTTTCTTT. Translation: CASSTGTGVLNTEAFF.

This sequence joins TRBV9 and TRBJ2-2, with TRBD2 matching over 8 bases. V trimming: 0 bases; J trimming: 6 bases; junction bases outside the gene matches: 4. This CDR3 is 15 amino acids long. Germline loops: CDR1 SGDLS, CDR2 YYNGEE. The CDR3 bases are TGTGCCAGCAGCGTAGGAGGACTAGCCGCCGGGGAGCTGTTTTTT. This encodes CASSVGGLAAGELFF.

The chain uses TRBV19 and TRBJ2-1; 7 nucleotides line up with TRBD2. V shed 3 bases and J 2 bases; nucleotides not matched to a gene: 4. Germline CDR1 and CDR2: LNHDA and SQIVND (reference sequence). The CDR3 extends over 15 amino acids. CDR3 in DNA: TGTGCCAGTAGTATTCGGGAGGTCACCTACAATGAGCAGTTCTTC. It encodes CASSIREVTYNEQFF.

This sequence joins TRBV15 and TRBJ2-7, with 13 bases fitting TRBD2. The CDR3 length is 20 residues. Germline CDR1 and CDR2: LNHNV and YYDKDF (reference sequence). With V trimmed by 1 base and J by 0 bases, 12 bases remained unmatched. In DNA, the CDR3 is TGTGCCACCAGCAGAGCTTGGACTAGCGGGAGTCTAGGCCCCTCCTACGAGCAGTACTTC. Protein: CATSRAWTSGSLGPSYEQYF.

The chain combines TRBV27 with TRBJ1-5; D is perhaps TRBD1 (6 bases). The CDR3 runs 16 residues. With 5 bases removed from V and 5 bases from J, the gap between germline ends came to 19 bases. Germline-derived CDR1 and CDR2 are MNHEY and SMNVEV (reference sequence). CDR3 loop: CASSQQGFQRDQPQHF. The CDR3 DNA reads TGTGCCAGCAGTCAACAGGGCTTCCAGAGAGATCAGCCCCAGCATTTT.

The chain has TRBV5-1 and TRBJ2-5; 7 positions agree with TRBD2. Germline values: CDR1 SGHRS, CDR2 YFSETQ. The ends lost 1 base at V and 0 bases at J; junction bases unmatched: 3. The CDR3 is 15 amino acids. CDR3 sequence reads: CASSLPAGDQETQYF. For the CDR3, the DNA is TGCGCCAGCAGCTTGCCGGCGGGGGACCAAGAGACCCAGTACTTC.

The chain links TRBV5-4 to TRBJ2-5, with D hard to call. CDR3 size: 11 residues. Per germline, CDR1 SGHNT and CDR2 YYREEE (reference sequence). V lost 3 bases to trimming and J lost 11 bases, with 11 bases between them. DNA of the CDR3: TGTGCCAGCAGCTCGACTTCTCAGCAGTACTTC. Protein: CASSSTSQQYF. Supplemented by reference TRBV5-4 and TRBJ2-5, the full variable domain reads ETGVTQSPTHLIKTRGQQVTLRCSSQSGHNTVSWYQQALGQGPQFIFQYYREEENGRGNFPPRFSGLQFPNYSSELNVNALELDDSALYLCASSSTSQQYFGPGTRLLVL.

CDR3 amino acids: CASSLDVGSSGNTIYF. As DNA, the CDR3 is TGTGCCAGCAGCTTGGACGTGGGGAGCTCTGGAAACACCATATATTTT. The J gene is TRBJ1-3, the V gene TRBV5-4, with no clear D. Trimming stripped 0 bases from V and 0 bases from J, with 10 bases between. Germline values: CDR1 SGHNT, CDR2 YYREEE (reference sequence). This CDR3 has 16 amino acids.

The chain is built from TRBV15 and TRBJ1-2; 10 nucleotides line up with TRBD1. Germline loops: CDR1 LNHNV, CDR2 YYDKDF (reference sequence). Trimming cost V 3 bases and J 6 bases; bases outside gene matches: 7. This CDR3 has 15 residues. The CDR3 protein is CATSSAAGQGNGYTF. As DNA, the CDR3 is TGTGCCACCAGCAGCGCAGCGGGACAGGGGAATGGCTACACCTTC.

This chain links TRBV7-6 with TRBJ2-1; D might be TRBD1 (6 bases). Trimming left V 2 bases short and J 3 bases short, with 11 bases between. The CDR3 is made up of 15 amino acids. Looked up from germline, CDR1 is SGHVS and CDR2 is FNYEAQ. The CDR3 nucleotides read TGTGCCAGCAGCTTAAAGACAGGACACTACAATGAGCAGTTCTTC. Amino acid sequence: CASSLKTGHYNEQFF.

The V call is TRBV4-2, the J call TRBJ2-1; 15 nucleotides align to TRBD2. CDR3 size: 17 residues. In germline, CDR1 is LGHNA, CDR2 YNFKEQ. With 1 base clipped from V and 6 bases from J, the junction kept 4 bases outside the gene matches. For the CDR3, the DNA is TGTGCCAGCAGCCAAGGGGGACTAGCGGGGGGTCTCAATGAGCAGTTCTTC. Translated: CASSQGGLAGGLNEQFF.

The chain is built from TRBV28 and TRBJ2-2, with unresolved D. Germline-derived CDR1 and CDR2 are MDHEN and SYDVKM. V lost 6 bases and J 6 bases, leaving 8 bases between the germline ends. The CDR3 consists of 12 residues. CDR3 loop: CASRLLAGELFF. The DNA for the CDR3 is TGTGCCAGCAGGTTACTTGCCGGGGAGCTGTTTTTT. Drawing the rest from reference TRBV28 and TRBJ2-2, the complete variable domain is DVKVTQSSRYLVKRTGEKVFLECVQDMDHENMFWYRQDPGLGLRLIYFSYDVKMKEKGDIPEGYSVSREKKERFSLILESASTNQTSMYLCASRLLAGELFFGEGSRLTVL.

V is TRBV6-5 and J is TRBJ1-1; tentative D call: TRBD1 (5 bases). This CDR3 region has 14 residues. Trimming pared 2 bases from V and 4 bases from J, leaving 11 bases between. The germline V gene encodes CDR1 MNHEY and CDR2 SVGAGI. The CDR3 bases are TGTGCCAGCAGTTACCCGGGGGTGGGCACTGAAGCTTTCTTT. It translates to CASSYPGVGTEAFF.

V and J are TRBV6-5 and TRBJ1-1; TRBD1 aligns across 10 bases. The germline gives CDR1 MNHEY, CDR2 SVGAGI. The CDR3 consists of 14 residues. With 4 bases clipped from V and 3 bases from J, the junction kept 2 bases outside the gene matches. The CDR3 DNA reads TGTGCCAGCAGTTTGGGACAGGGGTACACTGAAGCTTTCTTT. It yields the protein CASSLGQGYTEAFF.

V is TRBV6-5 and J is TRBJ2-7, with TRBD1 as a possible D gene (6 bases). The DNA end lines up better with TRBJ2-1; the J call may be wrong. This CDR3 has 13 amino acids. CDR1 is MNHEY, CDR2 SVGAGI, per germline. This chain's CDR3 is CASSKSSTGGQFF. The CDR3, as DNA: TGTGCCAGCAGTAAAAGCTCGACAGGCGGACAGTTCTTC.